These 18 T cell receptor beta chains were all obtained from the same sample, sequenced in a study of blood T cell repertoires in COVID-19. The data were produced by immunoSEQ multiplex PCR, yet TCRdb's version contains in-frame clones alone and is incomplete. The table lists some 200,000 clones, about 87% of them singletons, with around 3.5% in the top ten. The sample was peripheral blood. These TCRs come from a man younger than 35 with active or convalescent COVID-19.

The J gene is TRBJ1-5, the V gene TRBV6-2 or TRBV6-3, with a possible D match to TRBD1 (5 bases). The CDR3 loop spans 16 amino acids. Germline loops: CDR1 MNHEY, CDR2 SVGEGT. V lost 5 bases, J lost 0 bases, and 14 bases lay in between. In nucleotides, the CDR3 is TGTGCCAGCAGTGGGGGGTTCAGATATAGCAATCAGCCCCAGCATTTT. As protein: CASSGGFRYSNQPQHF.

This chain uses TRBV5-1 with TRBJ1-4; D unclear. V dropped 4 bases and J dropped 0 bases, with 10 bases sitting between them. The CDR3 totals 15 residues. The germline V gene has CDR1 SGHRS and CDR2 YFSETQ. The CDR3 is CASSLNTATNEKLFF. CDR3 nucleotide sequence: TGCGCCAGCAGCCTTAACACAGCAACTAATGAAAAACTGTTTTTT.

The chain employs TRBV11-2 and TRBJ2-2; 7 bases fit TRBD2. CDR1 SGHAT and CDR2 FQNNGV come from the germline V gene. After removal of 7 bases from V and 1 base from J, the junction contained 6 bases not matched to a gene. The CDR3 length is 15 residues. The CDR3 here is CASTASGVNTGELFF. DNA for the CDR3: TGTGCCAGCACCGCAAGCGGGGTGAACACCGGGGAGCTGTTTTTT.

The rearrangement links TRBV29-1 to TRBJ2-2; 8 bases agree with TRBD1. Germline CDR1 SQVTM, CDR2 ANQGSEA. V dropped 6 bases and J dropped 4; count of bases not matched to a gene: 7. There are 14 residues in the CDR3. CDR3 protein: CSVRGGQGTGELFF. CDR3 bases: TGCAGCGTGCGGGGAGGACAGGGCACCGGGGAGCTGTTTTTT.

The DNA for the CDR3 is TGTGCCAGCAGCCGGACTAGCGACCAAGAGACCCAGTACTTC. This gives the protein CASSRTSDQETQYF. The V call is TRBV11-3, the J call TRBJ2-5; 9 positions agree with TRBD2. The CDR3 has 14 residues. The germline gives CDR1 SGHNT, CDR2 YENEEA. The V and J ends lost 5 bases and 0 bases, in that order; junction bases with no gene match: 1.

This clone showed up just once. The rearrangement joins TRBV4-2 to TRBJ1-5, with D hard to call. V was trimmed by 3 bases and J by 2 bases, leaving 8 bases between them. Germline V gene sequence: CDR1 LGHNA, CDR2 YNFKEQ. The CDR3 is 14 amino acids. The CDR3 here is CASSQGVGNQPQHF. Written as DNA, the CDR3 is TGTGCCAGCAGCCAGGGAGTAGGCAATCAGCCCCAGCATTTT.

In this sample, this clone turned up a few times. The chain recombines TRBV11-3 with TRBJ2-2; possible D gene TRBD1, 6 bases. The CDR3 is made up of 13 amino acids. CDR1 and CDR2 from the germline V gene are SGHNT and YENEEA. Deletions cut 5 bases from V and 7 bases from J, with 11 bases between. The CDR3 DNA is TGTGCCAGCAGCCAGGGGATCAGCGGGGAGCTGTTTTTT. Protein product: CASSQGISGELFF.

The chain links TRBV29-1 to TRBJ2-1, with 8 bases lining up with TRBD2. With V trimmed by 5 bases and J by 13 bases, 13 bases remained unmatched. Germline CDR1 SQVTM, CDR2 ANQGSEA. The length of the CDR3 is 13 residues. CDR3 bases: TGCAGCGTTCGTCAAGGCCGGGAGGGGCGACAGTTCTTC. Its protein product is CSVRQGREGRQFF.

This sequence joins TRBV21-1 and TRBJ1-2; TRBD1, as called in the table, went unchecked against the DNA. TRBV21-1 is noted as a pseudogene. The CDR3 extends over 11 amino acids. The CDR3 nucleotides are TGTAAGACAGGGGGAAACTATGGCTACACCTTC. It encodes CKTGGNYGYTF.

The V call is TRBV3-1 (or the pseudogene TRBV3-2), the J call TRBJ2-3, with D possibly being TRBD1 (6 bases). This CDR3 contains 16 residues. Trimming took 1 base from V and 4 from J, leaving 15 bases between them. Germline lookup yields CDR1 LGHDT and CDR2 YNNKEL (reference sequence). DNA of the CDR3: TGTGCCAGCAGCCAAGTTCACAGGGTTCGTGCAGATACGCAGTATTTT. As protein: CASSQVHRVRADTQYF.

This chain connects TRBV5-8 to TRBJ1-4; D not certain. Looked up from germline, CDR1 is SGHTS and CDR2 is YDEGEE. This CDR3 comprises 15 residues. The germline V and J ends were trimmed by 2 bases and 0 bases, with 8 bases remaining between them. Here the CDR3 reads CASSFPGATNEKLFF. The CDR3 nucleotides read TGTGCCAGCAGCTTCCCCGGGGCAACTAATGAAAAACTGTTTTTT.

There are a few counts of this clone. This rearrangement joins TRBV5-8 to TRBJ1-4; 8 nucleotides match TRBD1. V lost 1 base and J lost 1; bases outside the gene matches: 6. Germline values: CDR1 SGHTS, CDR2 YDEGEE. The length of the CDR3 is 17 residues. Here the CDR3 DNA reads TGTGCCAGCAGCTTGAGGACAGGGAGCCTAACTAATGAAAAACTGTTTTTT. Its protein product is CASSLRTGSLTNEKLFF.

The chain carries TRBV28 and TRBJ2-7; D is perhaps TRBD1 (6 bases). Per germline, CDR1 MDHEN and CDR2 SYDVKM. There are 13 residues in the CDR3. Trimming took 8 bases from V and 3 from J, leaving 14 bases between them. The CDR3 loop is CASLPGHLYEQYV. CDR3 DNA: TGTGCCAGCTTGCCGGGACACCTCTACGAGCAGTACGTC.

The chain couples TRBV29-1 to TRBJ1-1; the D is unclear. From germline, CDR1 is SQVTM and CDR2 ANQGSEA. This CDR3 is built from 15 residues. Trimming took off 0 bases at V and 7 bases at J, with 18 bases between the two ends. For the CDR3, the DNA is TGCAGCGTTGAAGATTTTAAAACAGAGAATTATGAAGCTTTCTTT. Translating it yields CSVEDFKTENYEAFF.

V usage is TRBV7-8 and J usage is TRBJ2-1, with D perhaps TRBD1 (5 bases). V was clipped by 5 bases and J by 4 bases, with 15 bases between them. CDR1 is SGHVS and CDR2 is FQNEAQ in the germline V gene. The CDR3 has 15 amino acids. The CDR3 loop reads CASSVKGVLYNEQFF. The CDR3 coding sequence is TGTGCCAGCAGCGTTAAAGGGGTTCTTTACAATGAGCAGTTCTTC.

The chain couples TRBV6-5 to TRBJ1-1, with 7 bases identical to TRBD1. From germline, CDR1 is MNHEY and CDR2 SVGAGI. The CDR3 length is 14 residues. Trimming took 5 bases from V and 0 from J; bases not matched to a gene: 3. The CDR3 bases are TGTGCCAGCAGTCTAGGGGGCATGAACACTGAAGCTTTCTTT. Translation gives CASSLGGMNTEAFF.

The V and J genes are TRBV9 and TRBJ1-5, with D possibly being TRBD1 (6 bases). Germline-derived CDR1 and CDR2 are SGDLS and YYNGEE. V lost 7 bases and J lost 0, with 11 bases in between. The CDR3 has 14 amino acids. CDR3 nucleotides: TGTGCCAGCGGGGGGGGCGGTAGCAATCAGCCCCAGCATTTT. Protein sequence: CASGGGGSNQPQHF.

The rearrangement links TRBV2 to TRBJ2-7; TRBD2 matches at 7 bases. Trimming at V came to 7 bases and at J to 3 bases, leaving 12 bases not matched to a gene. The length of the CDR3 is 15 residues. The germline V gene has CDR1 SNHLY and CDR2 FYNNEI. CDR3 DNA sequence: TGTGCCAGCACCCTAAGGGCGGGGGTTGGCTACGAGCAGTACGTC. It is translated as CASTLRAGVGYEQYV.